These T cell receptor beta chains were read from a single sample in a study of blood T cell repertoires in COVID-19. Clones were sequenced by immunoSEQ multiplex PCR, and TCRdb holds only the in-frame ones, with some missing. The sample records 120,000 or so clones, around four fifths being singletons. Sequencing was done on a sample of peripheral blood. Receptor source: a human donor in a cohort sampled during active COVID-19. The CDR3 runs from the conserved cysteine through the conserved F or W. The D gene is left open where the match is weak. Not all rows give a size; the values are once, few, many and, for expanded clones, a class.

cdr3_nt: TGTGCCAGCAGTCGACAGGGCATGAACACTGAAGCTTTCTTT
cdr3_aa: CASSRQGMNTEAFF
j_call: TRBJ1-1
v_call: TRBV6-5
clone_size: -
d_call: TRBD1

cdr3_nt: TGCAGCGTTGAGGGGCTAGCGGGAACCTTAGAGAATGAGCAGTTCTTC
cdr3_aa: CSVEGLAGTLENEQFF
j_call: TRBJ2-1
v_call: TRBV29-1
clone_size: large
d_call: TRBD2

cdr3_nt: TGTGCCAGCAGAGAAGGGGCGTCCTACGAGCAGTACTTC
cdr3_aa: CASREGASYEQYF
j_call: TRBJ2-7
v_call: TRBV27
clone_size: -
d_call: -

cdr3_nt: TGTGCCAGTAGTTCGCGACAGGGTCAAGCCTACAATGAGCAGTTCTTC
cdr3_aa: CASSSRQGQAYNEQFF
j_call: TRBJ2-1
v_call: TRBV19
clone_size: -
d_call: TRBD1

cdr3_nt: TGTGCCAGCAGTACCGACTGGTCGAGTGGAGAGACCCAGTACTTC
cdr3_aa: CASSTDWSSGETQYF
j_call: TRBJ2-5
v_call: TRBV6-6
clone_size: -
d_call: -

cdr3_nt: TGTGCCAGCAGTTTATCCTTGGGACTAGCGGGAGGGCCCTCGCGAGAGACCCAGTACTTC
cdr3_aa: CASSLSLGLAGGPSRETQYF
j_call: TRBJ2-5
v_call: TRBV28
clone_size: -
d_call: TRBD2

cdr3_nt: TGCGCCGGACAGGGGGCTGTCAGGAATCAGCCCCAGCATTTT
cdr3_aa: CAGQGAVRNQPQHF
j_call: TRBJ1-5
v_call: TRBV23-1
clone_size: -
d_call: TRBD1

cdr3_nt: TGTGCCAGCAGTTTCAGGGGGCGTACAGATACGCAGTATTTT
cdr3_aa: CASSFRGRTDTQYF
j_call: TRBJ2-3
v_call: TRBV6-5
clone_size: -
d_call: TRBD1

cdr3_nt: TGTGCCAGCAGCCTAAAACCGGGACACAGAAGAGTAGGTGAAAAACTGTTTTTT
cdr3_aa: CASSLKPGHRRVGEKLFF
j_call: TRBJ1-4
v_call: TRBV3-1/TRBV3-2
clone_size: few
d_call: -

cdr3_nt: TGTGCCAGCAGCTTAGGACTAGCGGGAGTTGTAGATACGCAGTATTTT
cdr3_aa: CASSLGLAGVVDTQYF
j_call: TRBJ2-3
v_call: TRBV7-9
clone_size: -
d_call: TRBD2

cdr3_nt: TGTGCCAGCAGCCCCGACGGCGTGGGCTACTACAATGAGCAGTTCTTC
cdr3_aa: CASSPDGVGYYNEQFF
j_call: TRBJ2-1
v_call: TRBV6-2/TRBV6-3
clone_size: once
d_call: -

cdr3_nt: TGTGCCAGCAGATGGGACTCCGGGGGGGAGCAGTACTTC
cdr3_aa: CASRWDSGGEQYF
j_call: TRBJ2-7
v_call: TRBV2
clone_size: -
d_call: TRBD2

cdr3_nt: TGTGCCAGCAGCTTAGCCTCCTTCGGGGATAGGAATCAGCCCCAGCATTTT
cdr3_aa: CASSLASFGDRNQPQHF
j_call: TRBJ1-5
v_call: TRBV7-9
clone_size: -
d_call: -